The clone carrying this TCR beta chain was recorded at least ten times. The time point here: patch test 2, 6 weeks after DPC sensitization. Treatment defined: therapeutic diphenylcyclopropenone sensitization with weekly scalp DPC. This sample is drawn from a study of human T cells and chemical hapten exposure. MiXCR, applied by TCRdb to the RACE reads, yields one record per CDR3 protein. Of a few hundred thousand distinct CDR3 sequences listed, about 6% are singletons. The CDR3 has 15 amino acids. The germline V gene has CDR1 MNHEY and CDR2 SVGAGI. V lost 2 bases and J 6 bases, leaving 16 bases between the germline ends.

The genes are TRBV6-5 and TRBJ1-1; a possible D gene is TRBD1 (6 bases). This clonotype was obtained from a young woman with alopecia areata. Some clones in this sample may be carry-over from other donors' samples. The sample here was whole blood, taken in connection with sensitization to the hapten diphenylcyclopropenone (DPC). The CDR3 is CASSYRLTGRSEAFF. The CDR3 DNA sequence: TGTGCCAGCAGTTACCGCCTCACAGGGAGGTCTGAAGCTTTCTTT.